This passage covers 19 T cell receptor beta chains from one sample sequenced in a study of regulatory T cells in long-lasting Graves disease listed by TCRdb under 2021. Library preparation was by multiplex PCR. Sequenced using an Illumina HiSeq 4000. CDR3 regions were amplified by Arm-PCR with iRepertoire HTBI primers to construct TCR beta libraries. The raw public reads went through TCRdb reprocessing: fastp at Q25, MiXCR clone calling, in-frame beta chains kept. Rows merge per CDR3 protein into single entries with the most common DNA and genes. This sample holds around 470,000 distinct CDR3 sequences; less than 15% were observed only once. The ten top clones hold around a sixth of the sample. The time point label here, explained by the study, means: newly diagnosed GD, antithyroid drugs for less than 3 months. For both TCR sequencing and RNA sequencing, RNA was extracted from PBMCs in TRIzol. The sample also formed part of further work on T cells in Graves' hyperthyroidism and ophthalmopathy.

Sample: peripheral blood mononuclear cells (PBMCs), taken at new diagnosis, from a patient treated with antithyroid drugs. These receptors were taken from a woman aged 50 to 65 with Graves disease. Donor details come from another sample of the same person, matched by shared clones.

This clonotype was observed at least ten times. J is TRBJ2-5 and V is TRBV10-3; D is ambiguous. The CDR3 extends over 14 amino acids. Looked up from germline, CDR1 is ENHRY and CDR2 is SYGVKD. Trimming removed 4 bases from V and 5 bases from J, with 14 bases in between. The CDR3: CAISGAHTRETQYF. The CDR3 coding sequence is TGTGCCATCAGTGGGGCCCATACCCGGGAGACCCAGTACTTC.

At least ten counts were recorded for this clonotype. The junction differs from germline at one of its ends, possibly a read error. This rearrangement joins TRBV20-1 to TRBJ2-7; perhaps TRBD1 as D (5 bases). Germline V gene data show CDR1 as DFQATT and CDR2 as SNEGSKA (reference sequence). CDR3 size: 15 residues. The CDR3 nucleotides are TGCAGTGCTAGAGACCTTTATGGTGGGGCGGACGATCAGTACTTC. The encoded protein is CSARDLYGGADDQYF.

This clonotype has more than one count but fewer than ten. The chain carries TRBV28 and TRBJ1-2; D may be TRBD1 (6 bases). CDR3 length equals 12 residues. With 5 bases removed from V and 7 bases from J, the gap between germline ends came to 11 bases. CDR1 is MDHEN, CDR2 SYDVKM, per germline. CDR3 DNA sequence: TGTGCCAGCAGTATGATCAGGGGTGGCTACACCTTC. It codes for CASSMIRGGYTF.

The sample holds a few counts of this clonotype. CDR3 in amino acids: CASSPVMGGAYNEQFF. The CDR3 nucleotides are TGCGCCAGCAGCCCTGTGATGGGGGGCGCCTACAATGAGCAGTTCTTC. V usage is TRBV5-1 and J usage is TRBJ2-1; D tentatively fits TRBD1 or TRBD2 (6 bases each). V lost 4 bases to trimming and J lost 2 bases, with 16 bases between them. Germline V gene sequence: CDR1 SGHRS, CDR2 YFSETQ. The CDR3 runs to 16 residues. Based on the CDR3 plus reference TRBV5-1 and TRBJ2-1, the full variable domain is KAGVTQTPRYLIKTRGQQVTLSCSPISGHRSVSWYQQTPGQGLQFLFEYFSETQRNKGNFPGRFSGRQFSNSRSEMNVSTLELGDSALYLCASSPVMGGAYNEQFFGPGTRLTVL.

There are a few counts of this clonotype. This chain links TRBV7-9 with TRBJ2-3; 8 positions match TRBD1. The CDR3 totals 15 residues. Germline CDR1 reads SEHNR; CDR2 reads FQNEAQ (reference sequence). With V trimmed by 3 bases and J by 4 bases, 6 bases remained unmatched. For the CDR3, the DNA is TGTGCCAGCAGCTTCCGACAGGGGTTAGCAGATACGCAGTATTTT. Protein: CASSFRQGLADTQYF.

This clonotype was picked up many times. The CDR3 is CSVERRAPADTQYF. CDR3 in DNA: TGCAGCGTTGAGCGGCGCGCCCCCGCAGATACGCAGTATTTT. The chain employs TRBV29-1 and TRBJ2-3; D gene unclear. CDR1 SQVTM and CDR2 ANQGSEA come from the germline V gene. The CDR3 contains 14 residues. V was pared by 3 bases and J by 4 bases, with 14 bases between.

The table lists this clonotype with a few counts. The genes are TRBV27 and TRBJ2-5, with unresolved D. The CDR3 runs 13 residues. Between the trimmed V and J ends, which lost 5 bases and 6 bases, there was a span of 13 bases. Germline CDR1 and CDR2: MNHEY and SMNVEV (reference sequence). The CDR3 bases are TGTGCCAGCAGTCATTCGACCGAGCAGACCCAGTACTTC. Translating gives CASSHSTEQTQYF.

This clonotype was detected many times. The chain is built from TRBV28 and TRBJ2-4, with TRBD2 as a possible D gene (5 bases). Germline CDR1 MDHEN, CDR2 SYDVKM. Trimming shortened V by 2 bases and J by 9 bases, and 14 bases separated the two germline ends. CDR3 length: 14 amino acids. The CDR3, as DNA: TGTGCCAGCAGTTTAATTCGGGATGTTGGCATTCAGTACTTC. This sequence encodes CASSLIRDVGIQYF.

This clonotype was detected ten times or more. The genes are TRBV28 and TRBJ2-7; 13 bases agree with TRBD2. V lost 3 bases, J lost 3 bases, and 8 bases stayed unmatched. Germline CDR1 and CDR2: MDHEN and SYDVKM. This CDR3 spans 17 amino acids. DNA of the CDR3: TGTGCCAGCAGTTTTTTAGGACTAGCGGGAGTCCTCTACGAGCAGTACTTC. The encoded protein is CASSFLGLAGVLYEQYF.

This clonotype was seen at least ten times. The V gene is TRBV12-3 or TRBV12-4, the J gene TRBJ2-3; 11 positions agree with TRBD2. The V and J ends lost 0 bases and 3 bases, in that order; junction bases with no gene match: 5. The CDR3 runs to 17 residues. CDR3 residues: CASSLALAGDQTDTQYF. The CDR3 nucleotides are TGTGCCAGCAGTTTAGCACTAGCGGGAGATCAGACAGATACGCAGTATTTT.

The gene calls are TRBV3-1 and TRBJ1-3; D gene uncertain. The germline CDR1 and CDR2 sequences are LGHDT and YNNKEL (reference sequence). Trimming stripped 0 bases from V and 0 bases from J, with 9 bases between. CDR3 length: 16 residues. The CDR3 DNA reads TGTGCCAGCAGCCAAGATCACGGATCCTCTGGAAACACCATATATTTT. Translated: CASSQDHGSSGNTIYF.

This rearrangement joins TRBV6-6 to TRBJ2-7; D tentatively fits TRBD1 or TRBD2 (5 bases each). The CDR3 runs 15 residues. In germline, CDR1 is MNHNY, CDR2 SVGAGI (reference sequence). V shed 0 bases and J shed 6 bases, with 15 bases lying between them. CDR3 in amino acids: CASSYSIATACEQYF. The CDR3 nucleotides read TGTGCCAGCAGTTACTCGATAGCGACAGCTTGCGAGCAGTACTTC.

Ten or more counts support this clonotype. The rearrangement joins TRBV5-1 to TRBJ2-3; TRBD2 aligns across 11 bases. CDR1 SGHRS and CDR2 YFSETQ come from the germline V gene. This CDR3 spans 15 amino acids. Trimming removed 3 bases from V and 6 bases from J; junction bases left unmatched: 6. CDR3 in DNA: TGCGCCAGCAGCTCCGGGACTAGCGGACGGGATACGCAGTATTTT. Its protein product is CASSSGTSGRDTQYF. Full variable domain (missing parts from reference TRBV5-1 and TRBJ2-3): KAGVTQTPRYLIKTRGQQVTLSCSPISGHRSVSWYQQTPGQGLQFLFEYFSETQRNKGNFPGRFSGRQFSNSRSEMNVSTLELGDSALYLCASSSGTSGRDTQYFGPGTRLTVL.

This clonotype was detected a few times. V usage is TRBV5-6 and J usage is TRBJ2-7, with 11 bases identical to TRBD2. The CDR3 is made up of 17 amino acids. J was trimmed by 6 bases and V by 2 bases; bases with no gene match: 13. Germline CDR1 and CDR2: SGHDT and YYEEEE. This chain's CDR3 is CASSLGGGLAGGGEQYF. DNA for the CDR3: TGTGCCAGCAGCTTAGGTGGGGGGCTAGCGGGAGGAGGCGAGCAGTACTTC.

This clonotype was counted at least ten times. The rearrangement links TRBV6-9 to TRBJ2-7; TRBD2 matches 13 bases. CDR3 length equals 20 residues. Germline V gene sequence: CDR1 MNHGY, CDR2 SVAAGI. V lost 4 bases, J lost 3 bases, and 18 bases stayed unmatched. The CDR3 DNA is TGTGCCAGCAGTTCTCCCGCACGGACAGAACGGACTAGCGGGAGCTACGAGCAGTACTTC. It specifies CASSSPARTERTSGSYEQYF.

This clonotype has a count of ten or more. Written as DNA, the CDR3 is TGTGCCAGCAGCTTCGGAAGGGCCTATAATTCACCCCTCCACTTT. This gives the protein CASSFGRAYNSPLHF. The chain is built from TRBV7-9 and TRBJ1-6; no definite D call. V lost 3 bases to trimming and J lost 2 bases, with 8 bases between them. The CDR3 length is 15 residues. The V gene's germline CDR1 is SEHNR and CDR2 FQNEAQ (reference sequence).

This clonotype came up many times. The CDR3 sequence is CASSSGQINEQFF. The CDR3 DNA follows: TGTGCCAGCAGTTCCGGGCAGATCAATGAGCAGTTCTTC. This sequence joins TRBV12-3 or TRBV12-4 and TRBJ2-1; D gene unclear. The CDR3 consists of 13 residues. The ends were cut back, 4 bases at V and 6 bases at J, with 10 bases in the middle.

A few counts support this clonotype. This rearrangement joins TRBV5-5 to TRBJ1-3, with D unresolved. Germline CDR1 SGHKS, CDR2 YYEKEE (reference sequence). There are 17 residues in the CDR3. V was clipped by 1 base and J by 0 bases, with 14 bases between them. CDR3 DNA: TGTGCCAGCAGCTTGTGGCTCCCGCCGAGCTCTGGAAACACCATATATTTT. Translated, it gives CASSLWLPPSSGNTIYF. Drawing the rest from reference TRBV5-5 and TRBJ1-3, the complete variable domain is DAGVTQSPTHLIKTRGQQVTLRCSPISGHKSVSWYQQVLGQGPQFIFQYYEKEERGRGNFPDRFSARQFPNYSSELNVNALLLGDSALYLCASSLWLPPSSGNTIYFGEGSWLTVV.

This clonotype was counted many times. The chain combines TRBV28 with TRBJ2-2; D is perhaps TRBD2 (6 bases). The germline V gene encodes CDR1 MDHEN and CDR2 SYDVKM. The V and J ends lost 4 bases and 0 bases respectively, with 12 bases between them. The length of the CDR3 is 16 residues. CDR3 sequence (DNA): TGTGCCAGCAGTTACCCAGCGGGTGCGAACACCGGGGAGCTGTTTTTT. Its protein is CASSYPAGANTGELFF.